This passage covers 30 T cell receptor beta chains from one sample sequenced in a study of shared clonotypes between healthy human individuals. Generated by immunoSEQ multiplex PCR, the TCRdb table keeps only in-frame clones and is missing some. This table has about 520,000 clones, approximately 78% appearing once. The sequenced material came from PBMCs. These receptors originate from a middle-aged woman in good health. Some clones in this sample may be carry-over from other donors' samples.

The CDR3, as DNA: TGTGCCATCGCGGACACGCAAGCCCTGATGCAGTACTTC. This sequence encodes CAIADTQALMQYF. The V call is TRBV28, the J call TRBJ2-7, with D perhaps matching TRBD1 (5 bases). The CDR3 is made up of 13 amino acids. The germline gives CDR1 MDHEN, CDR2 SYDVKM. V was pared by 10 bases and J by 9 bases, with 22 bases between. Variable domain in full (rest from reference TRBV28 and TRBJ2-7): DVKVTQSSRYLVKRTGEKVFLECVQDMDHENMFWYRQDPGLGLRLIYFSYDVKMKEKGDIPEGYSVSREKKERFSLILESASTNQTSMYLCAIADTQALMQYFGPGTRLTVT.

This chain connects TRBV5-6 to TRBJ2-7, with D perhaps TRBD1 (6 bases). Germline-derived CDR1 and CDR2 are SGHDT and YYEEEE. V lost 1 base, J lost 5 bases, and 13 bases lay in between. The CDR3 totals 14 residues. The CDR3 region is CASSLQGLSHEQYF. The DNA for the CDR3 is TGTGCCAGCAGCTTGCAGGGGTTGAGCCACGAGCAGTACTTC. The variable domain in full, with the rest retrieved from reference TRBV5-6 and TRBJ2-7, is DAGVTQSPTHLIKTRGQQVTLRCSPKSGHDTVSWYQQALGQGPQFIFQYYEEEERQRGNFPDRFSGHQFPNYSSELNVNALLLGDSALYLCASSLQGLSHEQYFGPGTRLTVT.

About this clone itself: A far bigger clonotype differs at one base, so this is likely a read error. This sample also contains other DNA sequences that code for the same CDR3. The J gene is TRBJ2-1, the V gene TRBV29-1, with TRBD2 matching 10 bases. The CDR3 covers 13 residues. The junction had 2 bases not matched to a gene; V was cut back by 2 bases and J by 7 bases. CDR1 is SQVTM, CDR2 ANQGSEA, per germline. The CDR3 DNA sequence: TGCAGCGTTGAAAGCGGGAGGGGTAATGAGCAGTTCTTC. It codes for CSVESGRGNEQFF.

The rearrangement links TRBV10-2 to TRBJ2-7; 12 nucleotides match TRBD2. Trimming took 6 bases from V and 2 from J; bases not matched to a gene: 2. The CDR3 length is 14 residues. Germline CDR1 reads WSHSY; CDR2 reads SAAADI. The CDR3 DNA is TGCGCCAGCAGCCCTAGCGGGAGGGCCTACGAGCAGTACTTC. Protein product: CASSPSGRAYEQYF.

The chain couples TRBV4-2 to TRBJ1-5; D is possibly TRBD1 (5 bases). Germline CDR1 LGHNA, CDR2 YNFKEQ. This CDR3 region has 14 residues. The V end lost 0 bases, the J end lost 2 bases, and 5 bases lay between the germline ends. CDR3 DNA: TGTGCCAGCAGCCAAGAGGGGGGCAATCAGCCCCAGCATTTT. The encoded protein is CASSQEGGNQPQHF.

The chain employs TRBV5-8 and TRBJ1-2; possibly TRBD1 for D (5 bases). Germline values: CDR1 SGHTS, CDR2 YDEGEE. The CDR3 consists of 15 residues. Trimming pared 4 bases from V and 0 bases from J, leaving 13 bases between. The CDR3 nucleotides read TGTGCCAGCAGCCGTACCGACAGATCTAACTATGGCTACACCTTC. This encodes CASSRTDRSNYGYTF.

This clone was observed a single time. The V and J genes are TRBV5-1 and TRBJ2-7, with D possibly being TRBD1 or TRBD2 (5 bases each). Per the germline V gene, CDR1 is SGHRS and CDR2 is YFSETQ. Trimming removed 0 bases from V and 6 bases from J, with 13 bases in between. The CDR3 spans 14 residues. The CDR3 DNA is TGCGCCAGCAGCTTGGAGGGGACGGCGAGCGAGCAGTACTTC. Translated: CASSLEGTASEQYF. Drawing the rest from reference TRBV5-1 and TRBJ2-7, the complete variable domain is KAGVTQTPRYLIKTRGQQVTLSCSPISGHRSVSWYQQTPGQGLQFLFEYFSETQRNKGNFPGRFSGRQFSNSRSEMNVSTLELGDSALYLCASSLEGTASEQYFGPGTRLTVT.

The DNA for the CDR3 is TGTGCCAGCAGCCAAACGACCCCGGGACTAGCCGCTAATGAGCAGTTCTTC. Its translation is CASSQTTPGLAANEQFF. The chain carries TRBV16 and TRBJ2-1; 9 bases match TRBD2. Trimming took 2 bases from V and 7 from J; bases not matched to a gene: 12. Per germline, CDR1 KGHSY and CDR2 FQNENV. This CDR3 has 17 amino acids.

This clone has just one count. The chain employs TRBV2 and TRBJ1-1; D uncertain. The ends were cut back, 6 bases at V and 1 base at J, with 9 bases in the middle. This CDR3 spans 13 amino acids. Germline V gene lookup returns CDR1 SNHLY and CDR2 FYNNEI. The CDR3 DNA is TGTGCCAGCAGCAACCAAAGGAACACTGAAGCTTTCTTT. As protein: CASSNQRNTEAFF.

The chain has TRBV6-1 and TRBJ2-7; D is unresolved. V lost 3 bases, J lost 2 bases, and 11 bases lay in between. CDR1 and CDR2 (germline): MNHNS, SASEGT. This CDR3 is built from 14 residues. The CDR3 region is CASSDRVSTYEQYF. Written as DNA, the CDR3 is TGTGCCAGCAGTGATCGGGTCAGTACCTACGAGCAGTACTTC.

To note about this clone: Other nucleotide sequences in the sample specify the same CDR3. V gene TRBV28 combines with J gene TRBJ1-1; D might be TRBD1 (6 bases). The CDR3 runs 14 residues. Trimming pared 3 bases from V and 1 base from J, leaving 9 bases between. Germline V gene lookup returns CDR1 MDHEN and CDR2 SYDVKM. CDR3 loop: CASSLLGGNTEAFF. CDR3 DNA sequence: TGTGCCAGCAGTTTGCTAGGGGGGAACACTGAAGCTTTCTTT.

The gene calls are TRBV7-2 and TRBJ2-2; D is unclear. Germline assignment: CDR1 SGHTA and CDR2 FQGNSA. This CDR3 is built from 16 residues. V lost 3 bases to trimming and J lost 2 bases, with 13 bases between them. The CDR3 protein is CASSLNSWYNTGELFF. Here the CDR3 DNA reads TGTGCCAGCAGCTTGAATTCATGGTATAACACCGGGGAGCTGTTTTTT.

The V and J genes are TRBV14 and TRBJ2-5; D possibly corresponds to TRBD1 (5 bases). Deletions cut 0 bases from V and 1 base from J, with 15 bases between. Looked up from germline, CDR1 is SGHDN and CDR2 is FVKESK. The CDR3 covers 17 residues. The CDR3: CASSQEWGGVSQETQYF. The DNA of the CDR3 is TGTGCCAGCAGCCAAGAATGGGGCGGAGTAAGCCAAGAGACCCAGTACTTC.

The chain recombines TRBV11-1 with TRBJ2-3; possibly TRBD1 or TRBD2 for D (5 bases each). CDR1 SGHAT and CDR2 FQDESV come from the germline V gene (reference sequence). The CDR3 runs to 13 residues. Deletions cut 1 base from V and 9 bases from J, with 11 bases between. The DNA of the CDR3 is TGTGCCAGCAGCTTAGGGGCCCGGGGCACGCAGTATTTT. Protein product: CASSLGARGTQYF.

V and J are TRBV11-1 and TRBJ2-5; 7 nucleotides match TRBD1. Gene TRBJ2-7 matches the end of the DNA better, so the J call may be wrong. The CDR3 has 15 amino acids. Germline assignment: CDR1 SGHAT and CDR2 FQDESV (reference sequence). The CDR3: CASSSDSRTGYEQYF. Written as DNA, the CDR3 is TGTGCCAGCAGCTCCGACAGCCGGACAGGCTACGAGCAGTACTTC.

This clone was counted between two and nine times. The chain combines TRBV2 with TRBJ1-1, with 12 positions matching TRBD1. Trimming cost V 7 bases and J 4 bases; bases outside gene matches: 4. In germline, CDR1 is SNHLY, CDR2 FYNNEI. The CDR3 totals 14 residues. In DNA, the CDR3 is TGTGCCAGCACCGGGACAGGGGGCGTCACTGAAGCTTTCTTT. Residues: CASTGTGGVTEAFF.

CDR3 amino acids: CASSETGGETEAFF. In DNA, the CDR3 is TGCGCCAGCAGTGAGACAGGGGGCGAGACTGAAGCTTTCTTT. The chain joins TRBV10-1 to TRBJ1-1; TRBD1 matches at 9 bases. V lost 2 bases, J lost 5 bases, and 3 bases stayed unmatched. Germline assignment: CDR1 WNHNN and CDR2 SYGVQD (reference sequence). The length of the CDR3 is 14 residues.

The rearrangement uses TRBV6-4 and TRBJ2-5; weak D call: TRBD1 (10 bases). The germline V and J ends were trimmed by 3 bases and 5 bases, with 19 bases remaining between them. Per germline, CDR1 MRHNA and CDR2 SNTAGT. The CDR3 is 16 amino acids. The CDR3 sequence: CASSEAGGQGYETQYF. DNA of the CDR3: TGTGCCAGCAGTGAAGCGGGGGGACAGGGGTATGAGACCCAGTACTTC.

This CDR3 reads CAWSVGGTGTEAFF. The CDR3 region has the DNA TGTGCCTGGAGTGTCGGGGGGACGGGGACTGAAGCTTTCTTT. The chain joins TRBV30 to TRBJ1-1; a possible D gene is TRBD1 (5 bases). Trimming removed 0 bases at V and 5 bases at J, with 13 bases between. Germline lookup yields CDR1 GTSNPN and CDR2 SVGIG (reference sequence). There are 14 residues in the CDR3.

The rearrangement uses TRBV19 and TRBJ2-1; 7 bases map to TRBD2. The germline CDR1 and CDR2 sequences are LNHDA and SQIVND (reference sequence). V lost 5 bases and J lost 5; bases outside the gene matches: 6. This CDR3 contains 14 residues. Here the CDR3 DNA reads TGTGCCAGTAGTCGGCGGGAGAGAAACAATGAGCAGTTCTTC. Amino acids: CASSRRERNNEQFF.

This clone was picked up a small number of times. V is TRBV4-1 and J is TRBJ2-3, with TRBD2 identical over 9 bases. This CDR3 has 17 amino acids. With 0 bases clipped from V and 8 bases from J, the junction kept 12 bases outside the gene matches. Germline V gives CDR1 MGHRA, CDR2 YSYEKL. CDR3 sequence (DNA): TGCGCCAGCAGCCAAGATCAAACCGGGACTAGCTTTGGTACGCAGTATTTT. Translated: CASSQDQTGTSFGTQYF.

The J gene is TRBJ2-1, the V gene TRBV11-2; D unresolved. Trimming took 5 bases from V and 0 from J, leaving 17 bases between them. The CDR3 length is 17 residues. Per the germline V gene, CDR1 is SGHAT and CDR2 is FQNNGV. CDR3 region: CASSLRLQSYSYNEQFF. For the CDR3, the DNA is TGTGCCAGCAGCCTCCGACTCCAGAGCTACTCCTACAATGAGCAGTTCTTC. The variable domain in full, with the rest retrieved from reference TRBV11-2 and TRBJ2-1, is EAGVAQSPRYKIIEKRQSVAFWCNPISGHATLYWYQQILGQGPKLLIQFQNNGVVDDSQLPKDRFSAERLKGVDSTLKIQPAKLEDSAVYLCASSLRLQSYSYNEQFFGPGTRLTVL.

V gene TRBV6-5 combines with J gene TRBJ2-6; D unclear. The CDR3 sequence is 14 residues long. Germline loops: CDR1 MNHEY, CDR2 SVGAGI. Trimming stripped 2 bases from V and 1 base from J, with 3 bases between. In DNA form, the CDR3 reads TGTGCCAGCAGTTACGGTTCTGGGGCCAACGTCCTGACTTTC. It is translated as CASSYGSGANVLTF.

The chain joins TRBV28 to TRBJ2-1; TRBD1 matches at 8 bases. CDR3 length: 14 residues. The V gene's germline CDR1 is MDHEN and CDR2 SYDVKM. J was trimmed by 7 bases and V by 6 bases; bases with no gene match: 8. CDR3: CASSDRGGRNEQFF. As DNA, the CDR3 is TGTGCCAGCAGCGACAGGGGTGGAAGGAATGAGCAGTTCTTC.

This clone occurred once. This chain uses TRBV18 with TRBJ2-7, with 9 positions matching TRBD2. CDR3 length: 15 residues. The J segment lost 4 bases and the V segment lost 3 bases, leaving 7 bases of the junction unmatched. Germline CDR1 is KGHSH and CDR2 is LQKENI. The DNA of the CDR3 is TGTGCCAGCTCACCGGGTAGCGGGAGCTGGTACGAGCAGTACTTC. Protein: CASSPGSGSWYEQYF.

Worth noting for this clone: The likely explanation is a read error, given a far larger clone one base away. The conserved closing phenylalanine or tryptophan is absent in this CDR3, likely reflecting a read error. The chain links TRBV4-1 to TRBJ2-7; no definite D call. Trimming removed 1 base from V and 3 bases from J, with 7 bases in between. Looked up from germline, CDR1 is MGHRA and CDR2 is YSYEKL. The CDR3 has 13 residues. This CDR3 reads CASSQVAYYEQYL. The CDR3 DNA reads as TGCGCCAGCAGCCAAGTAGCTTACTACGAGCAGTACCTC.

The V call is TRBV28, the J call TRBJ2-5; perhaps TRBD1 as D (6 bases). The CDR3 runs to 15 residues. V was shortened by 5 bases and J by 0 bases, with 13 bases between the two germline ends. The germline V gene has CDR1 MDHEN and CDR2 SYDVKM. The CDR3 region has the DNA TGTGCCAGCAGTAAGATAACAGGGTACCAAGAGACCCAGTACTTC. Its translation is CASSKITGYQETQYF.

The V call is TRBV28, the J call TRBJ2-7; D may correspond to TRBD1 or TRBD2 (5 bases each). Germline assignment: CDR1 MDHEN and CDR2 SYDVKM. CDR3 size: 10 residues. V was pared by 5 bases and J by 9 bases, with 8 bases between. The CDR3, as DNA: TGTGCCAGCAGTGCCGGGGCGCAGTACTTC. Protein product: CASSAGAQYF.

This clone was detected a few times. The V and J genes are TRBV9 and TRBJ2-3; no clear D. The ends were cut back, 0 bases at V and 2 bases at J, with 10 bases in the middle. Germline assignment: CDR1 SGDLS and CDR2 YYNGEE. CDR3 length: 15 residues. CDR3 region: CASSVVADPTDTQYF. CDR3 nucleotide sequence: TGTGCCAGCAGCGTAGTGGCAGACCCCACAGATACGCAGTATTTT.

The chain links TRBV11-3 to TRBJ2-3; 7 nucleotides line up with TRBD2. The CDR3 sequence is 15 residues long. The trim removed 2 bases at V and 4 bases at J, leaving 6 bases unmatched. Germline V gene lookup returns CDR1 SGHNT and CDR2 YENEEA. The CDR3 loop is CASSLRGGVADTQYF. CDR3 nucleotides: TGTGCCAGCAGCTTAAGGGGAGGGGTGGCAGATACGCAGTATTTT.